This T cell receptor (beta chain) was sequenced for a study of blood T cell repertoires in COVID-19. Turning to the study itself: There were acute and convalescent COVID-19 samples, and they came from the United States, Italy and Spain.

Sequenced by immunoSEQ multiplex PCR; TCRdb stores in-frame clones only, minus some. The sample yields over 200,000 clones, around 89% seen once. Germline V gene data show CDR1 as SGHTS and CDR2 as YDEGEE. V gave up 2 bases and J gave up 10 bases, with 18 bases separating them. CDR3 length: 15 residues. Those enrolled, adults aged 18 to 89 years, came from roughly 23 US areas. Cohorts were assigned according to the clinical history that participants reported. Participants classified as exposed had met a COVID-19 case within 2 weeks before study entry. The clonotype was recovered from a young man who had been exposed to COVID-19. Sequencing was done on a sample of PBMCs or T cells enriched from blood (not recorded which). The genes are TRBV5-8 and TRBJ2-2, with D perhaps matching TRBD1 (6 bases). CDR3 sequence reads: CASSLQGLVGSELFF. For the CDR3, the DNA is TGTGCCAGCAGCTTACAGGGTCTAGTCGGGTCGGAGCTGTTTTTT.